The clone carrying this T cell receptor (beta chain) was seen a few times. Germline CDR1 reads SQVTM; CDR2 reads ANQGSEA. V trimming: 7 bases; J trimming: 4 bases; junction bases outside the gene matches: 12. The CDR3 runs 14 residues. These data are taken from a study of CD8+ T cells in alopecia areata. Indicated treatment: oral pan-JAK inhibitor, 5-10 mg twice daily. cDNA reverse transcribed from extracted RNA served as the sequencing template. TCRdb keeps only in-frame clones here, not all; method: immunoSEQ multiplex PCR. This sample has about 210,000 clones, with around 66% found just once. The chain combines TRBV29-1 with TRBJ1-1; 7 bases align to TRBD1. This receptor was obtained from a human donor with alopecia areata. The sample was CD4+ T cells sorted from blood, taken at week 44, from a patient treated with tofacitinib. DNA for the CDR3: TGCAGCGCAGACAGGGTCGGGTATGGCACTGAAGCTTTCTTT. It encodes CSADRVGYGTEAFF.